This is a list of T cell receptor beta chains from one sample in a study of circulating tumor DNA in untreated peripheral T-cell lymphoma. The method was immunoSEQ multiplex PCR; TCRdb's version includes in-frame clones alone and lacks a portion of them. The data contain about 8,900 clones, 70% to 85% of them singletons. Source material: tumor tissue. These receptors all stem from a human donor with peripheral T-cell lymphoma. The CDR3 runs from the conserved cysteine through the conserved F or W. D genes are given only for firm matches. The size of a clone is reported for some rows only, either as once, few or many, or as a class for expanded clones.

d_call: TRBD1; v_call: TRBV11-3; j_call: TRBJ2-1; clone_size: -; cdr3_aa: CASSLRTGVASEQFF; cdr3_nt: TGTGCCAGCAGCTTAAGGACAGGGGTTGCTAGTGAGCAGTTCTTC
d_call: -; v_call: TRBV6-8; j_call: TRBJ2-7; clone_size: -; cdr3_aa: CASSYRGYEQYF; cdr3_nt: TGTGCCAGCAGTTACCGCGGCTACGAGCAGTACTTC
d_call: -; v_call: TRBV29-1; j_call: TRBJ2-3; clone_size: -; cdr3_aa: CSVDGPTDTQYF; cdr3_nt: TGCAGCGTTGATGGACCCACGGATACGCAGTATTTT
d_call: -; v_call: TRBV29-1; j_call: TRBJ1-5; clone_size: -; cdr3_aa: CSVEEEQGRFHF; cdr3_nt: TGCAGCGTTGAAGAGGAGCAGGGCCGATTTCATTTT
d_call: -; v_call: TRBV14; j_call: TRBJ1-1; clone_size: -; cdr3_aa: CASSLGWNTEAFF; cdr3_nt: TGTGCCAGCAGCCTCGGGTGGAACACTGAAGCTTTCTTT
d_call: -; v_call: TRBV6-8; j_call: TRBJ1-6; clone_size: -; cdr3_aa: CASSYQSRSPLHF; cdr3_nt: TGTGCCAGCAGTTATCAGAGCCGTTCACCCCTCCACTTT
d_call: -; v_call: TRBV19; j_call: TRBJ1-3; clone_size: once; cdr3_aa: CASNKEGNTIYF; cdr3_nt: TGTGCCAGTAACAAGGAGGGAAACACCATATATTTT
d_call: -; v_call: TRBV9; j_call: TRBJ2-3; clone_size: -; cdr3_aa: CASSVDGSSTDTQYF; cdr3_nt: TGTGCCAGCAGCGTAGACGGCAGTAGCACAGATACGCAGTATTTT
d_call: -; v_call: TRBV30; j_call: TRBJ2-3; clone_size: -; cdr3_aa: CAWVQTDKGTQYF; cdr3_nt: TGTGCCTGGGTGCAGACTGATAAGGGTACGCAGTATTTT
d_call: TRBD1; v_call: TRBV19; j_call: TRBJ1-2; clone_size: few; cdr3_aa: CASSIGHRDRPSYGYTF; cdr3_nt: TGTGCCAGTAGTATAGGGCACCGGGACAGACCAAGCTATGGCTACACCTTC
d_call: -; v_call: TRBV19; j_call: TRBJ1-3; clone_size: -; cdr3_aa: CASSIWLALSGNTIYF; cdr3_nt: TGTGCCAGTAGTATTTGGTTGGCCCTCTCTGGAAACACCATATATTTT
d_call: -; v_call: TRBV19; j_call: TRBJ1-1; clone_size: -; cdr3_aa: CASSILVNTEAFF; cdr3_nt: TGTGCCAGTAGTATACTAGTGAACACTGAAGCTTTCTTT
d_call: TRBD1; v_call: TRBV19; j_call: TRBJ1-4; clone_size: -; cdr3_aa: CATETPGGSNEKLFF; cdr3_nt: TGTGCCACCGAAACCCCAGGGGGATCTAATGAAAAACTGTTTTTT
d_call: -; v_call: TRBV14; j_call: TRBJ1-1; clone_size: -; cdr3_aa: CASSIGFEAFF; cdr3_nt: TGTGCCAGCAGTATCGGGTTTGAAGCTTTCTTT
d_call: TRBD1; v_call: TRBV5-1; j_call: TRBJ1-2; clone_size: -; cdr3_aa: CASSQGQGNYGYTF; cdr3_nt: TGCGCCAGCAGTCAGGGACAGGGAAACTATGGCTACACCTTC
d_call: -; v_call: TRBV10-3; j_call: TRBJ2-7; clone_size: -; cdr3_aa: CASRDVNYEQYF; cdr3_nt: TGTGCCAGCCGGGACGTCAACTACGAGCAGTACTTC
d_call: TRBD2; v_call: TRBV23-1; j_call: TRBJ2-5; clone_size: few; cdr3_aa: CASNQENRRGETQYF; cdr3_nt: TGCGCCAGCAACCAAGAGAACAGGCGGGGGGAGACCCAGTACTTC
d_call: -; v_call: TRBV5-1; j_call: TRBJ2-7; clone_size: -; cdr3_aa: CASSPRSGTDEQYF; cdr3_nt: TGCGCCAGCAGCCCTCGTTCGGGCACAGACGAGCAGTACTTC
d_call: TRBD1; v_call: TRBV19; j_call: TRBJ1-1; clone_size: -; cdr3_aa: CASSLTGTNTEAFF; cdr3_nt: TGTGCCAGTAGCCTGACAGGGACAAACACTGAAGCTTTCTTT
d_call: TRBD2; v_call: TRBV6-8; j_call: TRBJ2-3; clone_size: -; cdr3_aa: CASSFGGLAENTDTQYF; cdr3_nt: TGTGCCAGCAGTTTTGGCGGACTAGCAGAAAACACAGATACGCAGTATTTT
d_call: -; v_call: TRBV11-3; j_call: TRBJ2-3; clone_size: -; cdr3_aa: CASSLAGETDTQYF; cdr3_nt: TGTGCCAGCAGCTTGGCAGGGGAAACAGATACGCAGTATTTT
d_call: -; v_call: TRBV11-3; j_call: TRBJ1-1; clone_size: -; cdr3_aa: CASSLYGFENTEAFF; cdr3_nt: TGTGCCAGCAGCTTATATGGGTTCGAGAACACTGAAGCTTTCTTT
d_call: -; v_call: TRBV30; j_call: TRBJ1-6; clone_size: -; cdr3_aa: CAWSVMNRDNSPLHF; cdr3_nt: TGTGCCTGGAGTGTGATGAACAGGGATAATTCACCCCTCCACTTT
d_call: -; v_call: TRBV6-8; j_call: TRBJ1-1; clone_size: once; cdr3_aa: CASRTIRGTEAFF; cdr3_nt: TGTGCCAGTCGGACGATTAGGGGCACTGAAGCTTTCTTT
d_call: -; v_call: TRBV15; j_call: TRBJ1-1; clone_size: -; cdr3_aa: CATSREFGENTEAFF; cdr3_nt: TGTGCCACCAGCAGGGAATTTGGAGAGAACACTGAAGCTTTCTTT
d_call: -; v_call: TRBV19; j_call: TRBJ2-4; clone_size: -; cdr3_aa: CATQGPGGNIQYF; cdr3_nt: TGTGCCACCCAGGGCCCGGGTGGAAACATTCAGTACTTC
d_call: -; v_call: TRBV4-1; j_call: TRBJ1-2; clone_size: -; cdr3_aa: CASSQEGIDPYGYTF; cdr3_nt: TGCGCCAGCAGCCAAGAAGGCATCGATCCCTATGGCTACACTTTC
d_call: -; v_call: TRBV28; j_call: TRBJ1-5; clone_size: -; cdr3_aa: CASNPPGPGVQPQHF; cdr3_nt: TGTGCCAGCAACCCGCCGGGACCCGGGGTTCAGCCCCAGCATTTT